This T cell receptor (beta chain) was documented in a study of molecular identifiers for immune sequencing clone quantification. The study, taken as a whole, reports: Barcode-sharing identical TCR molecules could underestimate highly expanded clone sizes.

This clonotype appeared a single time. What it recognizes is unknown. One junction end does not reproduce the germline sequence, and a read error may be involved. The authors built bulk TCR libraries by previously described methods with listed TCR primers. Each CDR3 protein gets one entry after TCRdb re-called the PCR reads with MiXCR. The sample lists some 320,000 distinct CDR3 sequences, roughly a quarter seen once, with 0.65% to 0.75% in the top ten. This CDR3 has 12 residues. In germline, CDR1 is SQVTM, CDR2 ANQGSEA. The receptor's source is a human donor in good health. Some libraries in this study had Jurkat cell RNA spiked in. The sequenced material came from naive CD8+ T cells from blood, with Jurkat cell RNA spiked in. Subset given: FACS-sorted CD8+CD4-CCR7+CD45RA+ naive T cells. The chain employs TRBV29-1 and TRBJ2-2, with D maybe TRBD1 (6 bases). Here the CDR3 DNA reads TGCAGCGTCGACAGGAACACCGGGGAGCTGGGTTTT. As protein: CSVDRNTGELGF.